These 10 T cell receptor beta chains came from one sample sequenced in a study of shared clonotypes between healthy human individuals. Measured with immunoSEQ multiplex PCR; TCRdb has only the in-frame clones, and not every one. The sample shows 300,000 to 400,000 clones, approximately 74% of them seen only once. What was sequenced was memory CD4+ T cells sorted from blood. Regarding subset: CD45RA-negative fraction. Every receptor here comes from a man aged 30 to 39 in good health.

This sequence joins TRBV10-3 and TRBJ2-7, with TRBD1 as a possible D gene (6 bases). This CDR3 is 15 amino acids long. Trimming took off 10 bases at V and 4 bases at J, with 23 bases between the two ends. From germline, CDR1 is ENHRY and CDR2 SYGVKD. CDR3 sequence (DNA): TGTGCCACAGGCGTTGGTGACAGGCTTGCTTACGAGCAGTACTTC. This translates into CATGVGDRLAYEQYF.

A remark on this clone: It differs at one base from a far larger clone, so likely a read error. This rearrangement joins TRBV7-9 to TRBJ2-2, with 11 bases fitting TRBD1. Germline V gene sequence: CDR1 SEHNR, CDR2 FQNEAQ (reference sequence). The V gene end was trimmed by 7 bases and the J gene end by 4 bases; junction bases not matched to a gene: 8. The CDR3 has 16 amino acids. CDR3 residues: CASNPRTGGLTGELFF. DNA of the CDR3: TGTGCCAGCAACCCGAGGACAGGGGGCCTCACCGGGGAGCTGTTTTTT.

V and J are TRBV14 and TRBJ1-4; 11 bases map to TRBD1. Germline CDR1 reads SGHDN; CDR2 reads FVKESK. CDR3 length: 15 residues. J gave up 7 bases and V 4 bases, and 5 bases lay outside the gene matches. Here the CDR3 reads CASSLRTGGSEKLFF. The CDR3 coding sequence is TGTGCCAGCAGCCTCCGGACAGGGGGCAGTGAAAAACTGTTTTTT.

This rearrangement joins TRBV2 to TRBJ1-2; D possibly corresponds to TRBD1 (6 bases). V was shortened by 5 bases and J by 5 bases, with 15 bases between the two germline ends. The CDR3 has 14 amino acids. CDR1 SNHLY and CDR2 FYNNEI come from the germline V gene. For the CDR3, the DNA is TGTGCCAGCAGTCGAGACCGGGACAATTATGGCTACACCTTC. This translates into CASSRDRDNYGYTF.

The chain couples TRBV27 to TRBJ2-5; D gene unclear. Germline CDR1 reads MNHEY; CDR2 reads SMNVEV (reference sequence). Trimming cost V 6 bases and J 1 base, with 12 bases left between them. There are 14 residues in the CDR3. The CDR3 sequence is CASRPDRVQETQYF. Here the CDR3 DNA reads TGTGCCAGCAGGCCCGACCGGGTCCAAGAGACCCAGTACTTC.

The chain uses TRBV10-1 and TRBJ1-1; no clear D gene. The germline V gene has CDR1 WNHNN and CDR2 SYGVQD (reference sequence). This CDR3 spans 14 amino acids. The V gene lost 0 bases and the J gene lost 0 bases, with 5 bases spanning the gap. This chain's CDR3 is CASSESRVNTEAFF. In nucleotides, the CDR3 is TGCGCCAGCAGTGAGTCAAGGGTGAACACTGAAGCTTTCTTT.

A remark on this clone: Other DNA sequences from this sample encode an identical CDR3 as well. V and J are TRBV5-1 and TRBJ2-3; D could derive from TRBD1 or TRBD2 (5 bases each). Germline CDR1 and CDR2: SGHRS and YFSETQ. This CDR3 spans 12 amino acids. The germline V and J ends were trimmed by 5 bases and 3 bases, with 7 bases remaining between them. In nucleotides, the CDR3 is TGCGCCAGCAGGGGGGAGACAGATACGCAGTATTTT. Protein sequence: CASRGETDTQYF.

This clone was seen only a few times. The rearrangement joins TRBV5-4 to TRBJ1-2; the D gene is possibly TRBD1 (6 bases). The length of the CDR3 is 16 residues. Germline V lookup: CDR1 SGHNT, CDR2 YYREEE (reference sequence). Trimming took 4 bases from V and 3 from J, leaving 19 bases between them. DNA for the CDR3: TGTGCCAGCAGCCCGATGAACAGGGCACCCGACTATGGCTACACCTTC. It is translated as CASSPMNRAPDYGYTF.

In this sample, this clone turned up many times. The rearrangement links TRBV2 to TRBJ2-3, with 10 bases aligning to TRBD2. Germline V CDR1 and CDR2: SNHLY, FYNNEI. The CDR3 sequence is 16 residues long. The V and J ends lost 8 bases and 1 base, in that order; junction bases with no gene match: 9. CDR3 bases: TGTGCCAGCGCGAAGCTAAGCGGGAGGGGCACAGATACGCAGTATTTT. Protein sequence: CASAKLSGRGTDTQYF.

The chain is built from TRBV5-1 and TRBJ1-2; D might be TRBD1 (6 bases). The CDR3 totals 13 residues. Germline CDR1 SGHRS, CDR2 YFSETQ. With 4 bases removed from V and 8 bases from J, the gap between germline ends came to 15 bases. CDR3 amino acids: CASSGTGLEGYTF. In DNA, the CDR3 is TGCGCCAGCAGCGGAACAGGGTTGGAAGGCTACACCTTC.